This TCR beta chain appears in the sequencing data of a study of shared clonotypes between healthy human individuals. A word on this clone: Antigen: not known.

Assay: immunoSEQ multiplex PCR; the TCRdb copy retains only in-frame clones and omits some. The table records roughly 2.2 million clones, just under 95% of them present only once. V dropped 4 bases and J dropped 4; count of bases not matched to a gene: 11. The CDR3 is made up of 16 amino acids. CDR1 and CDR2 (germline): SGDLS, YYNGEE. Study-level points and caveats: Generation of non-shared clonotypes was less probable than generation of clonotypes shared by all four donors. Among donors, sharing of clonotypes was expected to be affected by sequencing depth. It was observed that approximately 5% of naive CD4 clonotypes were shared across several donors.

Material for sequencing was naive CD4+ T cells from PBMCs. Sample subset: CD45RA+ positively selected. This clonotype was obtained from a man younger than 30 in good health. Some clones in this sample may be carry-over from other donors' samples. The chain uses TRBV9 and TRBJ1-2; 9 bases line up with TRBD1. CDR3 residues: CASSFSPGTGPYGYTF. The DNA of the CDR3 is TGTGCCAGCAGCTTCAGTCCCGGGACAGGGCCCTATGGCTACACCTTC.